The 13 T cell receptor beta chains listed next were all sequenced from one sample in a study of somatic mutations in cytotoxic T cells in rheumatoid arthritis. The protocol was immunoSEQ multiplex PCR, while the TCRdb copy is restricted to in-frame clones and leaves out a portion. Of about 11,000 clones in the sample, about 80% are singletons; the top ten hold under 9.5%. Source material: CD8+ T cells sorted from blood. These receptors originate from a woman aged 55-69 years with rheumatoid arthritis.

The V and J genes are TRBV28 and TRBJ2-3; 11 bases fit TRBD1. V trimming: 4 bases; J trimming: 0 bases; junction bases outside the gene matches: 3. In germline, CDR1 is MDHEN, CDR2 SYDVKM. This CDR3 is built from 16 residues. CDR3 in amino acids: CASSSGQGASTDTQYF. The CDR3 nucleotides read TGTGCCAGCAGTTCCGGACAGGGGGCTAGCACAGATACGCAGTATTTT.

The chain is built from TRBV7-9 and TRBJ1-1; no clear D. The CDR3 is 13 amino acids. Trimming removed 2 bases from V and 7 bases from J, with 11 bases in between. From germline, CDR1 is SEHNR and CDR2 FQNEAQ (reference sequence). Here the CDR3 DNA reads TGTGCCAGCAGCTTAACTTCTGGGCGTGAAGCTTTCTTT. Protein sequence: CASSLTSGREAFF.

The chain combines TRBV15 with TRBJ2-1, with 11 bases matching TRBD2. Germline CDR1 and CDR2: LNHNV and YYDKDF (reference sequence). The CDR3 extends over 15 amino acids. Trimming cost V 5 bases and J 7 bases; bases outside gene matches: 7. Here the CDR3 reads CATSLWLAGGNEQFF. The DNA for the CDR3 is TGTGCCACCAGCCTCTGGCTAGCGGGAGGTAATGAGCAGTTCTTC.

The V call is TRBV4-2, the J call TRBJ2-7; a possible D gene is TRBD2 (5 bases). The germline V and J ends were trimmed by 0 bases and 7 bases, with 13 bases remaining between them. The CDR3 runs to 14 residues. Germline CDR1 and CDR2: LGHNA and YNFKEQ. The CDR3, as DNA: TGTGCCAGCAGCCAAGATCCGGGCTGGAGGGAGCAGTACTTC. Residues: CASSQDPGWREQYF.

A few counts support this clone. The chain couples TRBV9 to TRBJ1-2; no clear D gene. The CDR3 covers 14 residues. From germline, CDR1 is SGDLS and CDR2 YYNGEE. V gave up 6 bases and J gave up 9 bases, with 21 bases separating them. CDR3 region: CASTPSGSRGSYTF. CDR3 nucleotides: TGTGCCAGCACCCCGTCCGGCTCTCGCGGGAGCTACACCTTC.

V and J are TRBV27 and TRBJ1-6; D gene uncertain. There are 16 residues in the CDR3. From germline, CDR1 is MNHEY and CDR2 SMNVEV (reference sequence). The V end lost 5 bases, the J end lost 5 bases, and 16 bases lay between the germline ends. CDR3 sequence: CASSVTLGGHNSPLHF. The CDR3 DNA sequence: TGTGCCAGCAGTGTTACACTCGGAGGGCATAATTCACCCCTCCACTTT.

The gene calls are TRBV5-6 and TRBJ2-7; 13 bases are a match to TRBD2. Germline V gene lookup returns CDR1 SGHDT and CDR2 YYEEEE. CDR3 length equals 18 residues. The V and J ends lost 0 bases and 0 bases, in that order; junction bases with no gene match: 6. The CDR3 DNA sequence: TGTGCCAGCAGCTTGGCCTTGGGACTAGCGGGATACTCCTACGAGCAGTACTTC. Translation gives CASSLALGLAGYSYEQYF.

The chain links TRBV6-4 to TRBJ2-1; possibly TRBD2 for D (7 bases). Germline V CDR1 and CDR2: MRHNA, SNTAGT. This CDR3 comprises 18 residues. With 6 bases removed from V and 5 bases from J, the gap between germline ends came to 26 bases. DNA of the CDR3: TGTGCCAGCAGCGCCCACGGGGCGGGAGAGGGGGTACACAATGAGCAGTTCTTC. Its translation: CASSAHGAGEGVHNEQFF.

To note about this clone: Other DNA sequences of this sample code for an identical CDR3. The chain combines TRBV5-1 with TRBJ2-1; D not certain. CDR3 length: 13 amino acids. CDR1 is SGHRS and CDR2 is YFSETQ in the germline V gene. V dropped 0 bases and J dropped 4 bases, with 5 bases sitting between them. The CDR3 is CASSLDGYNEQFF. The DNA for the CDR3 is TGCGCCAGCAGCTTGGACGGTTACAATGAGCAGTTCTTC.

This clone was counted a few times. This chain links TRBV7-9 with TRBJ1-2; D call uncertain. The germline gives CDR1 SEHNR, CDR2 FQNEAQ (reference sequence). The CDR3 is 14 amino acids. V was cut by 2 bases and J by 6 bases, with 13 bases left in between. The CDR3 coding sequence is TGTGCCAGCAGCTTATTGAGGAACCCCCATGGCTACACCTTC. Translating it yields CASSLLRNPHGYTF.

The CDR3 loop reads CASSTLAGVEQYF. The CDR3 DNA is TGTGCCAGTAGTACCCTAGCGGGAGTCGAGCAGTACTTC. V and J are TRBV19 and TRBJ2-7; 10 nucleotides line up with TRBD2. The CDR3 is made up of 13 amino acids. Trimming removed 4 bases from V and 6 bases from J; junction bases left unmatched: 3. Germline CDR1 and CDR2: LNHDA and SQIVND (reference sequence).

This chain uses TRBV2 with TRBJ1-2; 7 nucleotides match TRBD1. The germline gives CDR1 SNHLY, CDR2 FYNNEI. The V segment lost 5 bases and the J segment 3 bases; nucleotides outside the gene matches: 6. The CDR3 has 14 residues. The CDR3 region has the DNA TGTGCCAGCAGTCAGATCGGGACAGACTATGGCTACACCTTC. The encoded protein is CASSQIGTDYGYTF.

This clone qualifies as medium-sized. This sequence joins TRBV14 and TRBJ2-5, with 11 bases identical to TRBD2. The junction had 6 bases not matched to a gene; V was cut back by 1 base and J by 5 bases. There are 16 residues in the CDR3. CDR1 is SGHDN, CDR2 FVKESK, per germline. The chain's CDR3 is CASSQVPASGRETQYF. CDR3 sequence (DNA): TGTGCCAGCAGCCAAGTTCCGGCTAGCGGGAGGGAGACCCAGTACTTC.